This T cell receptor beta chain was captured by sequencing in a study of T cells in localized non-small cell lung cancer. Overall study findings and caveats: Heterogeneity is still possible, as just one tumor region was sequenced.

With regard to this clone: Its antigen is still unknown.

Germline V gene lookup returns CDR1 LNHDA and CDR2 SQIVND (reference sequence). The CDR3 is 19 amino acids. The V and J ends lost 3 bases and 0 bases respectively, with 18 bases between them. TCRdb keeps only in-frame clones here, not all; method: immunoSEQ multiplex PCR. Here the sample spans 1,500 or so clones, under 30% being singletons. The receptor comes from a man aged 35 to 70 with stage II squamous cell lung carcinoma. The chain couples TRBV19 to TRBJ1-6; D call uncertain. This material consisted of normal lung tissue next to the tumor, taken before any cancer treatment. CDR3 nucleotides: TGTGCCAGTAGTATGGCTCTACTTGCTTCGAGCTCCTATAATTCACCCCTCCACTTT. Protein sequence: CASSMALLASSSYNSPLHF.